This TCR beta chain was retrieved from a study of preoperative IRX-2 immunotherapy in early breast cancer. Germline V lookup: CDR1 MDHEN, CDR2 SYDVKM. The J segment lost 1 base and the V segment lost 3 bases, leaving 13 bases of the junction unmatched. This CDR3 is built from 20 residues. Regarding treatment: preoperative locoregional IRX-2 cytokine immunotherapy. Assay: immunoSEQ multiplex PCR; the TCRdb copy retains only in-frame clones and omits some. The sample records about 62,000 clones, around 94% being singletons. The receptor was isolated from a human donor with breast cancer. Collection took place from a patient treated with IRX-2 immunotherapy. The V and J genes are TRBV28 and TRBJ2-1, with 12 bases fitting TRBD2. The DNA of the CDR3 is TGTGCCAGCAGTTTTATGGGGGCCCTAGCGGGAGGGGCATCCTACAATGAGCAGTTCTTC. Residues: CASSFMGALAGGASYNEQFF.